This TCR beta chain was profiled in a study of shared clonotypes between healthy human individuals. Findings and caveats of the study: All-four-donor shared clonotypes had higher generation probabilities than non-shared clonotypes did.

Data came from immunoSEQ multiplex PCR; TCRdb stores just in-frame clones and leaves some out. The table has 2 million or so clones, roughly 96% seen once; the top ten hold 0.1% to 0.15%. The V gene lost 4 bases and the J gene lost 2 bases, with 14 bases spanning the gap. Germline-derived CDR1 and CDR2 are SQVTM and ANQGSEA. The CDR3 is 14 residues long. Those who donated were healthy HIV-negative adults, with no recent acute infections or vaccinations reported. Note on this clone: Its target is unknown.

The V call is TRBV29-1, the J call TRBJ2-5, with D perhaps matching TRBD2 (7 bases). What was sequenced was naive CD4+ T cells sorted from blood. Subset defined: CD45RA+ positively selected. The sequence was collected from a man aged 18 to 30 in good health. DNA of the CDR3: TGCAGCGTTGGAGGGGGGGTAGGGCAAGAGACCCAGTACTTC. Encoded protein: CSVGGGVGQETQYF.